This section outlines one TCR beta chain sequence together with its context. This clone was counted between two and nine times. Its antigen target is currently unknown. Per-base quality was not reported, and no clone a single base away is much larger than it. The record originates from a study of beta chain features in type 1 diabetes (dated by TCRdb to the late 2010s). Concerning the study at large: Patients and healthy donors did not differ in mean age, gender distribution, total cell number or subset yield. A total of approximately 110,000,000 sorted cells were examined across all samples, and a strong correlation was observed between cell number per subset and RNA yield. The study compared the TCRB repertoires of sorted circulating CD4+ T cell subsets in recently diagnosed type 1 diabetes patients with those in matched healthy donors. Regulatory and stem cell-like memory subsets were isolated from only 8 patients and about eight healthy donors, whereas naive and central memory subsets came from all 30 or so donors. Points the paper makes about the study in general: Because cDNA rather than genomic DNA was sequenced, highly expressing activated cells could have been over-represented, although no difference in activation and CD3 levels was found between groups. In all four CD4+ subsets, TCRB CDR3 length was moderately but significantly shorter in type 1 diabetes patients. HLA sub-analyses involved small numbers of individuals, so any influence of HLA type on TCRB rearrangement remained unresolved. The naive, central memory and regulatory TCRB repertoires appeared to resemble one another more closely among patients than among healthy donors. Patients with type 1 diabetes made fewer insertions and deleted more nucleotides at VDJ recombination sites, implying thymic rearrangement abnormalities. PCR may preferentially amplify shorter templates, but because patient and control samples were amplified and corrected together, any resulting skew would affect both groups equally.

A distance of 18 bases separates the germline ends of V and J, which lose 2 bases and 4 bases respectively. Including the terminal cysteine and phenylalanine, the CDR3 comprises 17 residues. The entry retains the CDR3 DNA only, 51 bases that are in frame from base 1. Looking up the germline V gene yields CDR1 MNHNS and CDR2 SASEGT. A single peripheral blood draw of about 116 mL on average was collected from each donor into heparinised tubes. A BD FACSAria II and a panel including CD45RO, CCR7, CD25, CD127, CD95 and CD27 were used to sort naive, central memory, regulatory and stem cell-like memory CD4+ T cells. Every sorted population had a purity above 95%. Right away, PBMCs were isolated by Lymphoprep density gradient centrifugation and were stained directly, with no culture step. To minimize batch effects, samples were stained and sorted in pairs, one healthy donor with one patient per experiment.

The entire amount of isolated RNA was reverse transcribed using the High Capacity cDNA Reverse Transcription Kit, so the sequenced TCRB transcripts were expressed ones. Deep immunoSEQ sequencing was applied to naive, central memory and regulatory T cell samples, giving an average of around 4 million total reads per sample. Sorted cells were lysed in RLT buffer and RNA was extracted with DNase-treated RNeasy Micro or Mini kits, depending on cell number. To prevent cross-contamination, each cell subset was processed individually, whereas patient and healthy donor samples were processed jointly. TCRB sequences were amplified from cDNA with the immunoSEQ multiplex PCR, producing 87-bp fragments spanning the CDR3 region. The amplicons were sequenced using the Illumina HiSeq platform. Per the authors' processing: PCR bias was corrected computationally using synthetic template baselines, and reads within Hamming distance 2 were collapsed, with unmergeable singletons discarded. Reads were aligned against IMGT to assign V, D and J genes, CDR3 length and insertions or deletions at six rearrangement sites. Within each subset, clonotype counts were normalized to sorted cell number, after which true diversity and Gini coefficients were computed with the tcR R package. The overlap coefficient, calculated on TCRB nucleotide sequences, was used to measure repertoire sharing. Not all clones reach the TCRdb copy of this immuneACCESS table, which keeps in-frame sequences only. Checked studies attribute under half of the gap to unresolved V genes and leave the rest unexplained. That table supplies the V and J calls and clone size; D and trimming were determined from the DNA. The table for this sample lists about 150,000 clones; 7.8% of them were counted only once. The top ten clonotypes cover around 0.9% of the sample.

This clonotype was obtained from a woman between 40 and 55 years old with type 1 diabetes. In this chain, TRBV6-1 is recombined with TRBJ1-5, with TRBD1 tentatively as D gene (6 bases match). Sequencing was performed on central memory CD4+ T cells from blood. The nucleotide sequence reads as follows: TGTGCCAGCAGTGAAATGGGGGGGCAGGGAGGTAATCAGCCCCAGCATTTT. It codes for CASSEMGGQGGNQPQHF.